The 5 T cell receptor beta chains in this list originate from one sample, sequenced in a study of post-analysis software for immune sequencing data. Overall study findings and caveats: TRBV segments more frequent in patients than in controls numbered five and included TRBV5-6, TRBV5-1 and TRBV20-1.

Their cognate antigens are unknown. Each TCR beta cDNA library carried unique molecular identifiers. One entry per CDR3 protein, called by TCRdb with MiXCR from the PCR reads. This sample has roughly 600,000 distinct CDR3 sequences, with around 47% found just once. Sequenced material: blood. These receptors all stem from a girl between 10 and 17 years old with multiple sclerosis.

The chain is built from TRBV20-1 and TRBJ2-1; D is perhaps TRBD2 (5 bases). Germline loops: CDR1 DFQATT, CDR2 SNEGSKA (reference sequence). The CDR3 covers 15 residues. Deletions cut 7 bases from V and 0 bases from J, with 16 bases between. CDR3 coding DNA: TGCAGTGGCCTCGGAGTGGGGAGCTCCTACAATGAGCAGTTCTTC. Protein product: CSGLGVGSSYNEQFF.

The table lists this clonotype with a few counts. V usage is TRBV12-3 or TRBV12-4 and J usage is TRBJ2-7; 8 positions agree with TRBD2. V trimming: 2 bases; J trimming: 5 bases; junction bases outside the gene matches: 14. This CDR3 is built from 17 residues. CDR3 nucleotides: TGTGCCAGCAGTTTAAAACCGGGACATCGGGAGGGGAACGAGCAGTACTTC. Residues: CASSLKPGHREGNEQYF.

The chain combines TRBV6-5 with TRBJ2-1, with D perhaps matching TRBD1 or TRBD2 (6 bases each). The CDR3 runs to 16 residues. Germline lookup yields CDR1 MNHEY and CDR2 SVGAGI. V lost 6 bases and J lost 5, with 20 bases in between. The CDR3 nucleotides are TGTGCCAGCAGAGCTGAAAGGGGGGCCTCTGACAATGAGCAGTTCTTC. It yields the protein CASRAERGASDNEQFF.

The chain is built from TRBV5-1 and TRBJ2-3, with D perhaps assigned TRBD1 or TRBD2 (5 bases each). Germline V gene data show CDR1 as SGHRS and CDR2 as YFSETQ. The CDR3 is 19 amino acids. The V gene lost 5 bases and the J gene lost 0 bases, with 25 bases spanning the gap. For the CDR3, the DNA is TGCGCCAGCAGTCTTGGCCCGCCGGGGACCAGTGCTAGCACAGATACGCAGTATTTT. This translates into CASSLGPPGTSASTDTQYF.

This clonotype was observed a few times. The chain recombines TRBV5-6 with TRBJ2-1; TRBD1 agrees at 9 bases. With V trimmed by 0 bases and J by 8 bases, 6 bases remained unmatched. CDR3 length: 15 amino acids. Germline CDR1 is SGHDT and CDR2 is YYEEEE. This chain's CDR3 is CASSLGQGVVDEQFF. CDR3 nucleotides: TGTGCCAGCAGCTTGGGACAGGGGGTGGTGGATGAGCAGTTCTTC.